Detailed here is one T cell receptor (beta chain). The sample originates from a study of blood T cell repertoires in COVID-19. Followed longitudinally, the Seattle patients had been enrolled during active infection. The protocol was immunoSEQ multiplex PCR, while the TCRdb copy is restricted to in-frame clones and leaves out a portion. The sample lists a few hundred thousand clones; roughly 89% were seen once. Germline CDR1 is MDHEN and CDR2 is SYDVKM. With V trimmed by 8 bases and J by 4 bases, 14 bases remained unmatched. This CDR3 is 16 amino acids long. The material sequenced was peripheral blood. V and J are TRBV28 and TRBJ1-3; TRBD1 matches 7 bases. This receptor was identified in a woman under 40 with COVID-19, enrolled during active disease. The CDR3 nucleotides read TGTGCCAGCCGGCCTCACAGGGGATCCCTCGGAAACACCATATATTTT. Translation: CASRPHRGSLGNTIYF.